The 18 T cell receptor beta chains given below trace back to one sample, sequenced in a study of post-analysis software for immune sequencing data. Study results and limitations: A handful of TRBV segments appeared more often in patients than in controls, and TRBV5-6, TRBV5-1 and TRBV20-1 were among these.

cDNA libraries for TCR beta contained unique molecular identifiers. A single record per CDR3 protein comes from TCRdb applying MiXCR to the PCR reads. This table holds fewer than 850,000 distinct CDR3 sequences, 25% to 30% found once. No antigens are known for them. The specimen was blood. The receptors come from a girl aged 10-17 years with multiple sclerosis.

This clonotype was counted only a few times. The chain recombines TRBV7-2 with TRBJ2-3, with TRBD2 identical over 14 bases. V shed 1 base, J shed 2 bases, and the junction held 8 bases outside the gene matches. The CDR3 has 19 amino acids. Germline CDR1 and CDR2: SGHTA and FQGNSA. CDR3 amino acids: CASSLGPRLAGGITDTQYF. The CDR3 DNA is TGTGCCAGCAGCTTAGGACCTCGACTAGCGGGAGGGATCACAGATACGCAGTATTTT.

This clonotype has only a few counts. V usage is TRBV24-1 and J usage is TRBJ2-1; 11 bases map to TRBD1. The trim removed 3 bases at V and 9 bases at J, leaving 9 bases unmatched. The CDR3 consists of 16 residues. Germline assignment: CDR1 KGHDR and CDR2 SFDVKD. Written as DNA, the CDR3 is TGTGCCACCAGTGATGTCCGGGACAGGGGGGTCGGTGAGCAGTTCTTC. Amino acids: CATSDVRDRGVGEQFF.

This clonotype has more than one count but fewer than ten. At one of its ends the junction is not consistent with the germline gene, which may arise from a read error. The gene calls are TRBV7-2 and TRBJ2-5; a possible D gene is TRBD1 (5 bases). With the DNA end fitting TRBJ2-7 better, the J assignment may be wrong. Germline V gene data show CDR1 as SGHTA and CDR2 as FQGNSA. The CDR3 runs 15 residues. CDR3 sequence reads: CASGLVAGQNREQYF. The CDR3 nucleotides are TGTGCCAGCGGCTTAGTAGCAGGGCAGAATCGCGAGCAGTACTTC.

This clonotype has at least ten counts. The chain couples TRBV12-3 or TRBV12-4 to TRBJ2-6, with no clear D. V lost 3 bases and J 2 bases, leaving 5 bases between the germline ends. The CDR3 sequence is 14 residues long. The CDR3 region has the DNA TGTGCCAGCAGTTTCGGCCCTGGGGCCAACGTCCTGACTTTC. Translation gives CASSFGPGANVLTF.

V gene TRBV5-1 combines with J gene TRBJ2-7; 8 bases are a match to TRBD1. V lost 0 bases to trimming and J lost 7 bases; unmatched junction nucleotides: 18. In germline, CDR1 is SGHRS, CDR2 YFSETQ. CDR3 length: 18 residues. The CDR3 reads CASSLGGDRQRINNEQYF. For the CDR3, the DNA is TGCGCCAGCAGCTTGGGTGGGGACAGGCAACGAATTAACAATGAGCAGTACTTC.

The chain has TRBV10-3 and TRBJ1-4, with D maybe TRBD1 (5 bases). Germline CDR1 is ENHRY and CDR2 is SYGVKD. The CDR3 covers 16 residues. V dropped 3 bases and J dropped 0 bases, with 11 bases sitting between them. CDR3 region: CAISDPGLSTNEKLFF. CDR3 sequence (DNA): TGTGCCATCAGTGACCCAGGGCTCTCAACTAATGAAAAACTGTTTTTT.

This rearrangement joins TRBV4-1 to TRBJ1-2; no clear D. Germline-derived CDR1 and CDR2 are MGHRA and YSYEKL. V lost 4 bases and J 0 bases, leaving 9 bases between the germline ends. The CDR3 spans 14 residues. The CDR3 loop reads CASSPTQSNYGYTF. DNA for the CDR3: TGCGCCAGCAGCCCAACCCAGTCTAACTATGGCTACACCTTC.

This clonotype was seen many times. The genes are TRBV7-2 and TRBJ1-6; D unclear. The CDR3 has 13 amino acids. V was trimmed by 1 base and J by 9 bases, leaving 7 bases between them. Germline V lookup: CDR1 SGHTA, CDR2 FQGNSA. The CDR3 DNA is TGTGCCAGCAGCTTAGGTTGGCGTTCACCCCTCCACTTT. Protein sequence: CASSLGWRSPLHF.

This clonotype was seen a handful of times. The chain is built from TRBV11-2 and TRBJ1-2; D unresolved. The germline CDR1 and CDR2 sequences are SGHAT and FQNNGV. The length of the CDR3 is 13 residues. Trimming cost V 1 base and J 7 bases, with 10 bases left between them. As DNA, the CDR3 is TGTGCCAGCAGCTTAGGCCCCAAGTTTGGCTACACCTTC. Translation: CASSLGPKFGYTF.

The V call is TRBV6-5, the J call TRBJ2-7; 7 nucleotides match TRBD1. Looked up from germline, CDR1 is MNHEY and CDR2 is SVGAGI. The CDR3 has 16 amino acids. With V trimmed by 0 bases and J by 0 bases, 5 bases remained unmatched. The CDR3 protein is CASSYSSRDSSYEQYF. CDR3 nucleotide sequence: TGTGCCAGCAGTTACTCGTCACGGGACAGCTCCTACGAGCAGTACTTC.

The chain employs TRBV27 and TRBJ2-7, with 8 bases identical to TRBD1. Germline values: CDR1 MNHEY, CDR2 SMNVEV (reference sequence). The CDR3 has 15 amino acids. The V gene end was trimmed by 2 bases and the J gene end by 3 bases; junction bases not matched to a gene: 6. The CDR3 loop reads CASSLGGTGYYEQYF. The CDR3 nucleotides are TGTGCCAGCAGTTTAGGTGGGACAGGTTACTACGAGCAGTACTTC.

A few counts support this clonotype. This chain uses TRBV28 with TRBJ2-5, with unresolved D. From germline, CDR1 is MDHEN and CDR2 SYDVKM. This CDR3 contains 12 residues. The V gene lost 5 bases and the J gene lost 5 bases, with 9 bases spanning the gap. The CDR3, as DNA: TGTGCCAGCAGTCCCGCCCGGGAGACCCAGTACTTC. Its protein product is CASSPARETQYF.

J is TRBJ2-1 and V is TRBV5-1; either TRBD1 or TRBD2 may fit D (5 bases each). Germline V gene data show CDR1 as SGHRS and CDR2 as YFSETQ. CDR3 size: 15 residues. With 5 bases removed from V and 8 bases from J, the gap between germline ends came to 20 bases. DNA of the CDR3: TGCGCCAGCAGTCTGACAGAGGGGCACTTCGATGAGCAGTTCTTC. This encodes CASSLTEGHFDEQFF.

As concerns this clonotype: This could be a read error, since a much larger clone is one nucleotide away. The V call is TRBV20-1, the J call TRBJ2-1, with 12 bases fitting TRBD2. The J call may be faulty, since TRBJ2-7 better matches the DNA end. There are 16 residues in the CDR3. Germline V CDR1 and CDR2: DFQATT, SNEGSKA (reference sequence). The CDR3 DNA reads as TGCAGTGCAAGAAGACTAGCGGGAGCCTCCTACAATGAGCAGTACTTC. It yields the protein CSARRLAGASYNEQYF.

This clonotype was seen a handful of times. V gene TRBV6-2 or TRBV6-3 combines with J gene TRBJ1-5; D call uncertain. The V end was cut by 2 bases, the J end by 3 bases, with 17 bases between. There are 17 residues in the CDR3. Looked up from germline, CDR1 is MNHEY and CDR2 is SVGEGT. This chain's CDR3 is CASSYTKIGSYNQPQHF. Written as DNA, the CDR3 is TGTGCCAGCAGTTACACCAAAATCGGGAGTTACAATCAGCCCCAGCATTTT.

This clonotype was seen at least ten times. The chain links TRBV6-5 to TRBJ2-1, with 7 bases that match TRBD1. The CDR3 length is 11 residues. V dropped 7 bases and J dropped 9; count of bases not matched to a gene: 3. CDR1 and CDR2 from the germline V gene are MNHEY and SVGAGI. The chain's CDR3 is CASTQGFEQFF. The CDR3 DNA reads TGTGCCAGCACACAGGGGTTTGAGCAGTTCTTC.

This clonotype was seen a few times. V gene TRBV4-3 combines with J gene TRBJ1-6; 9 nucleotides line up with TRBD1. CDR3 length equals 15 residues. Trimming removed 6 bases from V and 10 bases from J; junction bases left unmatched: 10. Germline CDR1 and CDR2: LGHNA and YSLEER. Here the CDR3 reads CASSLEGQGRSPLHF. The CDR3 DNA is TGCGCCAGCAGTCTAGAGGGACAGGGACGATCACCCCTCCACTTT.

V usage is TRBV18 and J usage is TRBJ2-5, with 10 bases identical to TRBD1. This CDR3 is 15 amino acids long. Per the germline V gene, CDR1 is KGHSH and CDR2 is LQKENI. V gave up 4 bases and J gave up 4 bases; unmatched junction bases: 6. CDR3 in DNA: TGTGCCAGCTCACTTGGGACAGGGGATCCAGAGACCCAGTACTTC. This codes for CASSLGTGDPETQYF.